Below are 4 T cell receptor beta chains sequenced from a single sample in a study of blood T cell repertoires in COVID-19 (dated by TCRdb to about 2020). Receptors were amplified or captured by the immunoSEQ multiplex PCR assay. Drawn from immuneACCESS, this table holds only the in-frame rearrangements with V and J called that TCRdb kept. Clones are partly lost; checked studies trace under half to an unresolved V gene and leave the rest unexplained. In this sample the table shows around 84,000 clones, approximately 80% of which occur a single time. The ten top clones hold 9.5% to 15% of the sample. Sequencing was carried out using peripheral blood. The source is a woman between 40 and 50 years old with active or convalescent COVID-19.

The chain combines TRBV10-2 with TRBJ2-2; 11 bases align to TRBD2. The CDR3 has 18 residues. Germline V lookup: CDR1 WSHSY, CDR2 SAAADI. Unmatched junction bases numbered 11, after V lost 8 bases and J lost 0 bases. The CDR3 region is CASWMELAGVTNTGELFF. The CDR3 DNA reads TGCGCCAGCTGGATGGAACTAGCGGGGGTCACGAACACCGGGGAGCTGTTTTTT.

This chain links TRBV3-1 (or the pseudogene TRBV3-2) with TRBJ1-4; D gene ambiguous. The CDR3 runs 15 residues. Trimming shortened V by 3 bases and J by 0 bases, and 8 bases separated the two germline ends. Per the germline V gene, CDR1 is LGHDT and CDR2 is YNNKEL (reference sequence). CDR3 protein: CASSHSVATNEKLFF. CDR3 in DNA: TGTGCCAGCAGCCATTCAGTCGCAACTAATGAAAAACTGTTTTTT.

This rearrangement joins TRBV2 to TRBJ1-5; no clear D gene. Germline V gives CDR1 SNHLY, CDR2 FYNNEI. V dropped 4 bases and J dropped 6 bases, with 13 bases sitting between them. The CDR3 runs 14 residues. CDR3 residues: CASSAVASGQPQHF. In DNA form, the CDR3 reads TGTGCCAGCAGTGCGGTCGCCTCCGGTCAGCCCCAGCATTTT.

The chain couples TRBV27 to TRBJ2-2; D unresolved. V was cut by 1 base and J by 0 bases, with 9 bases left in between. Germline CDR1 and CDR2: MNHEY and SMNVEV (reference sequence). This CDR3 region has 16 residues. The CDR3 DNA reads as TGTGCCAGCAGTTTATTGGCAGGAACGAACACCGGGGAGCTGTTTTTT. Translated: CASSLLAGTNTGELFF.